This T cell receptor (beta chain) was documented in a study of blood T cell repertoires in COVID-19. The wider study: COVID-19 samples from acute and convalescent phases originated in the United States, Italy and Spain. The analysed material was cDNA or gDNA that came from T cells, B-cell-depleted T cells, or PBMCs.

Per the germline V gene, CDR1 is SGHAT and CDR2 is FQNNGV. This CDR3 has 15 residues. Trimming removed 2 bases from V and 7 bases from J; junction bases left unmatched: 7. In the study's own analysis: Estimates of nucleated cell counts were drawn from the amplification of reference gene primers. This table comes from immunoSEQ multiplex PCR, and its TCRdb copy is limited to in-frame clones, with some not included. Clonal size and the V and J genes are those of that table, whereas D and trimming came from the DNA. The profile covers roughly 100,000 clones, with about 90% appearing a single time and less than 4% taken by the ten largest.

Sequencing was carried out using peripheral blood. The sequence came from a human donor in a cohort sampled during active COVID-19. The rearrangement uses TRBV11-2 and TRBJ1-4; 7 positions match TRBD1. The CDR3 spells CASSLWRGRAEKLFF. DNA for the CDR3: TGTGCCAGCAGCTTATGGAGGGGGCGCGCTGAAAAACTGTTTTTT.